What follows are 23 T cell receptor beta chains derived from one specimen sequenced in a study of T cell changes during pregnancy in multiple sclerosis. Only in-frame clones appear in the TCRdb table, and some are missing; sequencing was by immunoSEQ multiplex PCR. The sample holds roughly 22,000 clones; roughly nine tenths are singletons and the top ten take 0.5% to 0.8%. Sequenced material: CD4+ T cells from peripheral blood mononuclear cells, taken after pregnancy. The receptors here all came from a female donor in good health, enrolled as a control in a pregnancy study.

In its sample, this clone was seen a few times. J is TRBJ2-2 and V is TRBV7-9; TRBD1 is a possible D gene (5 bases). The length of the CDR3 is 12 residues. From germline, CDR1 is SEHNR and CDR2 FQNEAQ (reference sequence). Trimming stripped 6 bases from V and 7 bases from J, with 9 bases between. DNA for the CDR3: TGTGCCAGCAGAGGGGAACGCGGGGAGCTGTTTTTT. It is translated as CASRGERGELFF.

This clone was counted between two and nine times. The chain combines TRBV5-1 with TRBJ1-1, with D uncertain. CDR3 length: 14 residues. Germline V gene sequence: CDR1 SGHRS, CDR2 YFSETQ. Between the trimmed V and J ends, which lost 2 bases and 1 base, there was a span of 9 bases. CDR3 DNA sequence: TGCGCCAGCAGCTTTGAGGGAGGGAACACTGAAGCTTTCTTT. This encodes CASSFEGGNTEAFF.

This sequence joins TRBV10-1 and TRBJ2-3; D gene unclear. V shed 5 bases and J shed 1 base, with 4 bases lying between them. CDR1 and CDR2 from the germline V gene are WNHNN and SYGVQD (reference sequence). The CDR3 is made up of 12 amino acids. CDR3 sequence: CASSIGTDTQYF. The CDR3 DNA reads as TGCGCCAGCAGTATCGGCACAGATACGCAGTATTTT.

This chain links TRBV15 with TRBJ1-4, with D unclear. The CDR3 runs 16 residues. With 1 base removed from V and 7 bases from J, the gap between germline ends came to 16 bases. CDR1 and CDR2 from the germline V gene are LNHNV and YYDKDF (reference sequence). The CDR3 region is CATSRGLSRLGEKLFF. CDR3 DNA: TGTGCCACCAGCAGAGGTCTTAGCCGGCTGGGTGAAAAACTGTTTTTT.

The rearrangement uses TRBV29-1 and TRBJ2-1; TRBD2 agrees at 7 bases. With 4 bases clipped from V and 2 bases from J, the junction kept 2 bases outside the gene matches. The germline V gene has CDR1 SQVTM and CDR2 ANQGSEA. The CDR3 has 13 residues. The CDR3: CSVVSGAYNEQFF. Written as DNA, the CDR3 is TGCAGCGTTGTGAGCGGGGCCTACAATGAGCAGTTCTTC.

The genes are TRBV21-1 and TRBJ2-7; TRBD2 was called by the table and not checked on the DNA. TRBV21-1 has pseudogene status. CDR3 length equals 13 residues. The CDR3 loop is CARSGRWRYEQYF. CDR3 in DNA: TGTGCCAGGAGCGGGAGGTGGAGGTACGAGCAGTACTTC.

The chain employs TRBV28 and TRBJ1-5; TRBD1 aligns across 7 bases. The CDR3 is made up of 14 amino acids. V dropped 7 bases and J dropped 0; count of bases not matched to a gene: 3. Per the germline V gene, CDR1 is MDHEN and CDR2 is SYDVKM. CDR3 DNA sequence: TGTGCCAGCACCCAGGGGGGTAGCAATCAGCCCCAGCATTTT. This gives the protein CASTQGGSNQPQHF.

The V gene is TRBV6-6, the J gene TRBJ2-7, with D possibly matching TRBD1 (7 bases). V was clipped by 6 bases and J by 4 bases, with 19 bases between them. The CDR3 is 15 residues long. Germline loops: CDR1 MNHNY, CDR2 SVGAGI (reference sequence). This CDR3 reads CASRKDRAGIYEQYF. As DNA, the CDR3 is TGTGCCAGCAGAAAAGACAGGGCGGGGATTTACGAGCAGTACTTC.

The chain recombines TRBV10-3 with TRBJ2-1; 7 nucleotides agree with TRBD1. J lost 2 bases, V lost 6 bases, and 7 bases had no gene match. Per germline, CDR1 ENHRY and CDR2 SYGVKD. The CDR3 length is 15 residues. CDR3 amino acids: CAISKTGDPYNEQFF. CDR3 bases: TGTGCCATCAGCAAAACAGGGGATCCCTACAATGAGCAGTTCTTC.

The chain has TRBV2 and TRBJ2-2; 12 bases agree with TRBD2. V dropped 4 bases and J dropped 4; count of bases not matched to a gene: 1. Germline-derived CDR1 and CDR2 are SNHLY and FYNNEI. This CDR3 spans 15 amino acids. CDR3: CASSGLAGATGELFF. The CDR3 DNA reads as TGTGCCAGCAGTGGACTAGCGGGAGCCACCGGGGAGCTGTTTTTT.

The CDR3: CASSTGLASGNTIYF. Here the CDR3 DNA reads TGTGCCAGTAGTACTGGACTGGCCTCTGGAAACACCATATATTTT. This chain connects TRBV19 to TRBJ1-3; no definite D call. Trimming shortened V by 4 bases and J by 0 bases, and 10 bases separated the two germline ends. CDR1 and CDR2 (germline): LNHDA, SQIVND (reference sequence). The CDR3 is made up of 15 amino acids.

The V gene is TRBV28, the J gene TRBJ1-4, with 9 bases matching TRBD1. Per the germline V gene, CDR1 is MDHEN and CDR2 is SYDVKM. This CDR3 comprises 15 residues. Trimming cost V 5 bases and J 6 bases; bases outside gene matches: 7. CDR3: CASSPRQGGYEKLFF. CDR3 sequence (DNA): TGTGCCAGCAGTCCGCGACAGGGGGGGTATGAAAAACTGTTTTTT.

The rearrangement uses TRBV6-9 and TRBJ2-3; TRBD2 matches at 9 bases. With V trimmed by 4 bases and J by 2 bases, 7 bases remained unmatched. Germline V lookup: CDR1 MNHGY, CDR2 SVAAGI. This CDR3 is 16 amino acids long. CDR3 DNA: TGTGCCAGCAGTTTTCCAGCGGGGGGACCCACAGATACGCAGTATTTT. Protein product: CASSFPAGGPTDTQYF.

The V gene is TRBV7-9, the J gene TRBJ1-1; D is perhaps TRBD1 (5 bases). The CDR3 is 14 amino acids. The germline V and J ends were trimmed by 0 bases and 1 base, with 6 bases remaining between them. CDR1 is SEHNR and CDR2 is FQNEAQ in the germline V gene (reference sequence). The CDR3 DNA reads as TGTGCCAGCAGCTTAGCCCAGGGGAACACTGAAGCTTTCTTT. Translating gives CASSLAQGNTEAFF.

J is TRBJ2-3 and V is TRBV6-1; 7 nucleotides line up with TRBD2. The CDR3 sequence is 14 residues long. J gave up 6 bases and V 2 bases, and 5 bases lay outside the gene matches. From germline, CDR1 is MNHNS and CDR2 SASEGT. Here the CDR3 reads CASSETSVADTQYF. The CDR3 coding sequence is TGTGCCAGCAGTGAAACTAGCGTCGCGGATACGCAGTATTTT.

The V call is TRBV29-1, the J call TRBJ2-1; no definite D call. V lost 4 bases, J lost 9 bases, and 10 bases lay in between. The CDR3 extends over 11 amino acids. Germline V gene lookup returns CDR1 SQVTM and CDR2 ANQGSEA. The CDR3 sequence is CSVVAPGEQFF. CDR3 sequence (DNA): TGCAGCGTTGTGGCCCCGGGTGAGCAGTTCTTC.

This clone showed up just a few times. The CDR3 DNA reads TGTGCCACCAGCAGGAACTCCCCAGCGGGGGGGCTTCAAGAGACCCAGTACTTC. It specifies CATSRNSPAGGLQETQYF. The V and J genes are TRBV15 and TRBJ2-5, with TRBD2 matching 10 bases. The CDR3 spans 18 residues. Germline CDR1 reads LNHNV; CDR2 reads YYDKDF (reference sequence). Trimming cost V 3 bases and J 2 bases; bases outside gene matches: 12.

The chain couples TRBV7-9 to TRBJ2-1, with D possibly being TRBD1 (5 bases). Germline CDR1 reads SEHNR; CDR2 reads FQNEAQ (reference sequence). V lost 5 bases, J lost 0 bases, and 14 bases lay in between. This CDR3 has 16 amino acids. CDR3 amino acids: CASSPKGQSSYNEQFF. The CDR3, as DNA: TGTGCCAGCAGCCCGAAGGGGCAGAGCTCCTACAATGAGCAGTTCTTC.

This chain links TRBV19 with TRBJ2-7; 10 nucleotides line up with TRBD2. This CDR3 region has 13 residues. Germline V CDR1 and CDR2: LNHDA, SQIVND (reference sequence). Trimming at V came to 10 bases and at J to 2 bases, leaving 5 bases not matched to a gene. CDR3 DNA: TGTGCCACTCGAGCGGGAGGGCCCTACGAGCAGTACTTC. Its translation: CATRAGGPYEQYF.

This chain links TRBV10-3 with TRBJ1-2, with 10 positions matching TRBD1. CDR1 and CDR2 (germline): ENHRY, SYGVKD. V lost 4 bases, J lost 5 bases, and 1 base stayed unmatched. CDR3 size: 13 residues. The CDR3 DNA follows: TGTGCCATCAGTGTGGGACAGGGGTATGGCTACACCTTC. Protein product: CAISVGQGYGYTF.

V usage is TRBV18 and J usage is TRBJ1-4, with 7 nucleotides matching TRBD1. The V gene end was trimmed by 0 bases and the J gene end by 10 bases; junction bases not matched to a gene: 2. The CDR3 sequence is 13 residues long. CDR1 KGHSH and CDR2 LQKENI come from the germline V gene. The CDR3 loop is CASSPPDRRKLFF. The DNA for the CDR3 is TGTGCCAGCTCACCACCGGACAGGCGAAAACTGTTTTTT.

The chain is built from TRBV7-2 and TRBJ2-2; D uncertain. The germline V and J ends were trimmed by 4 bases and 0 bases, with 9 bases remaining between them. The CDR3 spans 15 residues. CDR1 and CDR2 from the germline V gene are SGHTA and FQGNSA. CDR3 sequence reads: CASSWSSPNTGELFF. CDR3 nucleotide sequence: TGTGCCAGCAGCTGGAGCAGCCCGAACACCGGGGAGCTGTTTTTT. The whole variable domain, filled in from reference TRBV7-2 and TRBJ2-2, reads GAGVSQSPSNKVTEKGKDVELRCDPISGHTALYWYRQSLGQGLEFLIYFQGNSAPDKSGLPSDRFSAERTGGSVSTLTIQRTQQEDSAVYLCASSWSSPNTGELFFGEGSRLTVL.

The CDR3 coding sequence is TGTGCCAGCAGTTATCACCAGGGCAACACTGAAGCTTTCTTT. Translation: CASSYHQGNTEAFF. The genes are TRBV6-5 and TRBJ1-1; possible D gene TRBD1, 5 bases. V shed 3 bases and J shed 2 bases, with 10 bases lying between them. The germline CDR1 and CDR2 sequences are MNHEY and SVGAGI. This CDR3 region has 14 residues.